Below, 25 T cell receptor beta chains from the same sample are listed, as sequenced in a study of blood T cells in healthy people across ages. With a J-beta primer mix and a sample-barcoded 5' primer, a second PCR ran roughly 6 to 11 cycles. TCRdb reanalysed the 5' RACE reads using MiXCR and keeps one entry per CDR3 protein. The sample shows fewer than 750,000 distinct CDR3 sequences, around 52% of them seen only once. The specimen was blood. The receptors come from a woman older than 75 in good health.

This clonotype turned up a few times. The V call is TRBV2, the J call TRBJ2-2; unclear D gene. The germline V gene has CDR1 SNHLY and CDR2 FYNNEI. V gave up 2 bases and J gave up 6 bases, with 10 bases separating them. This CDR3 region has 14 residues. CDR3 sequence (DNA): TGTGCCAGCAGTGAACTTCTGCGCGCCGGGGAGCTGTTTTTT. It is translated as CASSELLRAGELFF.

The rearrangement joins TRBV6-5 to TRBJ2-7, with TRBD1 identical over 7 bases. Germline-derived CDR1 and CDR2 are MNHEY and SVGAGI. The CDR3 covers 14 residues. V shed 5 bases and J 4 bases; nucleotides not matched to a gene: 8. The CDR3 bases are TGTGCCAGCAGTCCTCCGGGACAGATATACGAGCAGTACTTC. Encoded protein: CASSPPGQIYEQYF.

This chain uses TRBV5-1 with TRBJ2-3, with TRBD2 identical over 7 bases. CDR1 is SGHRS and CDR2 is YFSETQ in the germline V gene. The length of the CDR3 is 14 residues. The junction had 6 bases not matched to a gene; V was cut back by 2 bases and J by 6 bases. The CDR3 spells CASSFGLGEDTQYF. The CDR3, as DNA: TGCGCCAGCAGCTTCGGACTAGGGGAGGATACGCAGTATTTT.

Concerning this clonotype itself: A much larger clone is a single base away; this may be a read error. This chain connects TRBV5-5 to TRBJ2-1; 8 bases fit TRBD1. The end of the DNA is better explained by TRBJ2-7, so the J call may be wrong. This CDR3 contains 15 residues. CDR1 is SGHKS, CDR2 YYEKEE, per germline (reference sequence). CDR3 amino acids: CASSSPRGLHNEQYF. DNA for the CDR3: TGTGCCAGCAGCTCCCCCAGGGGGCTCCACAATGAGCAGTACTTC.

This chain links TRBV5-4 with TRBJ1-4; 7 bases agree with TRBD1. In germline, CDR1 is SGHNT, CDR2 YYREEE (reference sequence). Trimming cost V 4 bases and J 10 bases; bases outside gene matches: 10. The CDR3 runs 14 residues. CDR3 region: CASSPETGRRKLFF. The DNA of the CDR3 is TGTGCCAGCAGCCCCGAGACAGGGCGACGAAAACTGTTTTTT.

As regards this clonotype: This may come from a read error, since a much larger clone is one base off. The chain is built from TRBV20-1 and TRBJ2-7, with a possible D match to TRBD2 (5 bases). The germline CDR1 and CDR2 sequences are DFQATT and SNEGSKA (reference sequence). V shed 5 bases and J shed 1 base, with 15 bases lying between them. This CDR3 comprises 14 residues. This CDR3 reads CSAVGGSPSYEQYF. DNA for the CDR3: TGCAGTGCTGTTGGCGGGTCCCCTTCCTACGAGCAGTACTTC.

The chain has TRBV24-1 and TRBJ2-5; 9 bases are shared with TRBD1. This CDR3 is built from 14 residues. Looked up from germline, CDR1 is KGHDR and CDR2 is SFDVKD. V shed 9 bases and J 5 bases; nucleotides not matched to a gene: 9. This CDR3 reads CATSGTGGLETQYF. The CDR3 DNA sequence: TGTGCCACCTCCGGAACAGGGGGCCTTGAGACCCAGTACTTC.

This clonotype was observed many times. The genes are TRBV10-3 and TRBJ2-3, with 7 bases lining up with TRBD2. Unmatched junction bases numbered 6, after V lost 6 bases and J lost 3 bases. The CDR3 spans 14 residues. CDR1 and CDR2 (germline): ENHRY, SYGVKD. The CDR3 region is CAIRSGMGTDTQYF. CDR3 nucleotide sequence: TGTGCCATCAGAAGCGGGATGGGGACAGATACGCAGTATTTT.

The table lists this clonotype with many counts. This chain uses TRBV29-1 with TRBJ2-1, with no clear D. Deletions cut 5 bases from V and 5 bases from J, with 7 bases between. The CDR3 totals 11 residues. Germline V gene sequence: CDR1 SQVTM, CDR2 ANQGSEA. The CDR3 DNA sequence: TGCAGCGTTTGGTTACACAATGAGCAGTTCTTC. This encodes CSVWLHNEQFF.

Details on this clonotype: Just one base apart from a much larger clone, this may be a read error. V gene TRBV29-1 combines with J gene TRBJ2-5, with D unresolved. This CDR3 is 11 amino acids long. Germline CDR1 SQVTM, CDR2 ANQGSEA. The chain's CDR3 is CNVGYQETQYF. The CDR3 nucleotides are TGCAACGTTGGCTACCAAGAGACCCAGTACTTC.

This clonotype has a single count. The V gene is TRBV25-1, the J gene TRBJ2-6, with D possibly matching TRBD2 (5 bases). Trimming stripped 8 bases from V and 2 bases from J, with 13 bases between. The CDR3 sequence is 15 residues long. The V gene's germline CDR1 is MGHDK and CDR2 SYGVNS. CDR3 bases: TGTGCCAGCGACGGGATCGGGGCTGGGGCCAACGTCCTGACTTTC. Translated, it gives CASDGIGAGANVLTF. Drawing the rest from reference TRBV25-1 and TRBJ2-6, the complete variable domain is EADIYQTPRYLVIGTGKKITLECSQTMGHDKMYWYQQDPGMELHLIHYSYGVNSTEKGDLSSESTVSRIRTEHFPLTLESARPSHTSQYLCASDGIGAGANVLTFGAGSRLTVL.

A word on this clonotype: It may be a read error: a sequence one base away is much more abundant. The V and J genes are TRBV27 and TRBJ2-5; 8 bases map to TRBD2. Looked up from germline, CDR1 is MNHEY and CDR2 is SMNVEV (reference sequence). CDR3 length: 14 amino acids. Germline trimming cut 6 bases from V and 11 bases from J; bases unmatched to any gene: 14. The CDR3 DNA sequence: TGTGCCAGCAGCGTCCTAGCGGGTAGGGATGAGCAGTACTTC. Translating gives CASSVLAGRDEQYF.

This clonotype showed up many times. V gene TRBV7-2 combines with J gene TRBJ2-1, with D possibly TRBD2 on 6 matching bases. Trimming took off 8 bases at V and 8 bases at J, with 16 bases between the two ends. The germline V gene encodes CDR1 SGHTA and CDR2 FQGNSA. The CDR3 contains 13 residues. The CDR3 sequence is CASGHRRADEQFF. CDR3 in DNA: TGTGCCAGCGGCCATCGGAGGGCCGATGAGCAGTTCTTC. Filled out from reference TRBV7-2 and TRBJ2-1, the complete variable domain reads GAGVSQSPSNKVTEKGKDVELRCDPISGHTALYWYRQSLGQGLEFLIYFQGNSAPDKSGLPSDRFSAERTGGSVSTLTIQRTQQEDSAVYLCASGHRRADEQFFGPGTRLTVL.

The V gene is TRBV4-1, the J gene TRBJ2-1; a weak D match, TRBD1 (6 bases). This CDR3 has 15 residues. V dropped 4 bases and J dropped 7 bases, with 17 bases sitting between them. Germline CDR1 reads MGHRA; CDR2 reads YSYEKL. The CDR3 bases are TGCGCCAGCAGCCCCTGGGACATTCACGGAAATGAGCAGTTCTTC. The encoded protein is CASSPWDIHGNEQFF.

The sample holds many counts of this clonotype. V and J are TRBV7-2 and TRBJ2-3, with TRBD1 as a possible D gene (6 bases). Germline V CDR1 and CDR2: SGHTA, FQGNSA. The V gene lost 5 bases and the J gene lost 3 bases, with 12 bases spanning the gap. The CDR3 consists of 14 residues. The CDR3 nucleotides are TGTGCCAGCAGCCGCCAGGGGCTGACAGATACGCAGTATTTT. The encoded protein is CASSRQGLTDTQYF.

On this clonotype: A read error may be the cause here, since a much bigger clone is one base away. The chain couples TRBV7-2 to TRBJ2-1, with D unresolved. The assigned J gene may be wrong: the sequence end matches TRBJ2-7 better. Per germline, CDR1 SGHTA and CDR2 FQGNSA. CDR3 length: 15 amino acids. CDR3 in DNA: TGTGCCAGCAGCTTAGGGCTAGACACCTACAATGAGCAGTACTTC. Translated, it gives CASSLGLDTYNEQYF.

The chain combines TRBV11-2 with TRBJ2-3; 8 bases map to TRBD2. V shed 7 bases, J shed 4 bases, and the junction held 13 bases outside the gene matches. The CDR3 is 16 residues long. CDR1 and CDR2 (germline): SGHAT, FQNNGV. The CDR3 region is CASTNRGGGRSDTQYF. CDR3 nucleotides: TGTGCCAGCACCAACCGGGGGGGCGGGAGATCAGATACGCAGTATTTT.

This chain joins TRBV20-1 and TRBJ1-5, with D possibly matching TRBD1 (6 bases). The germline gives CDR1 DFQATT, CDR2 SNEGSKA (reference sequence). The CDR3 spans 15 residues. Deletions cut 6 bases from V and 0 bases from J, with 15 bases between. CDR3 bases: TGCAGTGCCACCCCAGGGGTCCTTAGCAATCAGCCCCAGCATTTT. Residues: CSATPGVLSNQPQHF.

The chain couples TRBV29-1 to TRBJ2-1, with 7 positions matching TRBD2. CDR3 length: 12 residues. Germline V lookup: CDR1 SQVTM, CDR2 ANQGSEA. V lost 7 bases and J lost 6; bases outside the gene matches: 6. The CDR3 here is CSGMAGVNEQFF. The DNA for the CDR3 is TGCAGCGGAATGGCGGGGGTCAATGAGCAGTTCTTC.

Ten or more counts support this clonotype. CDR3 in amino acids: CASSLRRQGTFETQYF. DNA for the CDR3: TGTGCCAGCAGTTTACGACGACAGGGAACTTTCGAGACCCAGTACTTC. J is TRBJ2-5 and V is TRBV27, with TRBD1 matching 7 bases. V dropped 2 bases and J dropped 5; count of bases not matched to a gene: 11. CDR3 length: 16 amino acids. Germline V gene lookup returns CDR1 MNHEY and CDR2 SMNVEV (reference sequence).

Ten or more counts support this clonotype. V gene TRBV9 combines with J gene TRBJ2-5; D gene unclear. The CDR3 spans 14 residues. Germline V gene data show CDR1 as SGDLS and CDR2 as YYNGEE. The V end was cut by 0 bases, the J end by 0 bases, with 6 bases between. The CDR3 DNA follows: TGTGCCAGCAGCGTAGATGCGTACCAAGAGACCCAGTACTTC. Encoded protein: CASSVDAYQETQYF.

Notes on this clonotype: One base away lies a much larger clone, so this may be a sequencing read error. The chain employs TRBV10-3 and TRBJ2-3, with TRBD1 matching 10 bases. CDR1 and CDR2 from the germline V gene are ENHRY and SYGVKD. The CDR3 has 16 amino acids. This chain's CDR3 is CATSEYRDRGQDTQYF. The CDR3 DNA reads TGTGCCACCAGTGAGTACCGGGACAGGGGTCAGGATACGCAGTATTTT.

This clonotype was detected many times. The chain is built from TRBV2 and TRBJ2-7; D not resolved. With 2 bases removed from V and 4 bases from J, the gap between germline ends came to 0 bases. Germline lookup yields CDR1 SNHLY and CDR2 FYNNEI. The CDR3 runs to 10 residues. This CDR3 reads CASSEYEQYF. CDR3 DNA: TGTGCCAGCAGTGAATACGAGCAGTACTTC.

This clonotype was counted many times. The V and J genes are TRBV12-3 or TRBV12-4 and TRBJ1-2; the match to TRBD1 covers 9 bases. The CDR3 extends over 15 amino acids. Trimming at V came to 4 bases and at J to 5 bases, leaving 8 bases not matched to a gene. The CDR3 loop reads CASSSPDRGQYGYTF. Written as DNA, the CDR3 is TGTGCCAGCAGTTCGCCGGACAGGGGTCAATATGGCTACACCTTC.

This clonotype was counted between two and nine times. The chain is built from TRBV6-2 or TRBV6-3 and TRBJ2-7; 7 bases fit TRBD1. The germline V gene encodes CDR1 MNHEY and CDR2 SVGEGT. The CDR3 is 14 residues long. V lost 4 bases and J lost 7; bases outside the gene matches: 10. The CDR3 nucleotides are TGTGCCAGCAGTTCCCGGGACAGCACCTTAGAGCAGTACTTC. Amino acids: CASSSRDSTLEQYF.